This T cell receptor beta chain was recorded in a study of identifying expanded T cells in peripheral blood. Regarding the study as a whole: Over approximately two and four weeks, about 15 and 19 clones changed, versus 1.2 between replicates. Two-week clone count variance significantly increased as total template count grew.

Profiled with immunoSEQ multiplex PCR; TCRdb holds only in-frame clones, not every one. The table lists 70,000 to 95,000 clones, around 90% of them singletons. A word on this clone: The antigen is unknown.

Germline assignment: CDR1 LNHDA and CDR2 SQIVND (reference sequence). V lost 5 bases and J lost 2; bases outside the gene matches: 6. This CDR3 is built from 14 residues. No infections or other immune events were documented during collection. The sequencing sample was made of blood. V gene TRBV19 combines with J gene TRBJ2-7; TRBD1 matches at 7 bases. The clonotype was recovered from a person aged 18-69 years in good health. CDR3 protein: CASSLAGGTYEQYF. In nucleotides, the CDR3 is TGTGCCAGTAGTCTGGCAGGGGGAACCTACGAGCAGTACTTC. Together with reference TRBV19 and TRBJ2-7, the CDR3 gives the full variable domain: DGGITQSPKYLFRKEGQNVTLSCEQNLNHDAMYWYRQDPGQGLRLIYYSQIVNDFQKGDIAEGYSVSREKKESFPLTVTSAQKNPTAFYLCASSLAGGTYEQYFGPGTRLTVT.